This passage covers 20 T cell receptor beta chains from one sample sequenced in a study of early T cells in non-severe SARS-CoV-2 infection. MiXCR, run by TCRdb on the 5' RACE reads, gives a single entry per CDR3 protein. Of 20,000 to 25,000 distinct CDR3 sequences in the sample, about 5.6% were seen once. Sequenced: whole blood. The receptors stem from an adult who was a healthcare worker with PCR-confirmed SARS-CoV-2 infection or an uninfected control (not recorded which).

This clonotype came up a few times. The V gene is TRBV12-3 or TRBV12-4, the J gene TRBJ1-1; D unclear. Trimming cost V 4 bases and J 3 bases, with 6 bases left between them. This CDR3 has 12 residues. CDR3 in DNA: TGTGCCAGCAGTTCAATAGACACTGAAGCTTTCTTT. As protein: CASSSIDTEAFF.

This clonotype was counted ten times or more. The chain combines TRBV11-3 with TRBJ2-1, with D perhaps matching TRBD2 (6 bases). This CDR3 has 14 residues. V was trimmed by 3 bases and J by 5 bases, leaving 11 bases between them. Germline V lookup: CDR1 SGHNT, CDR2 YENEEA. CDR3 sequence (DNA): TGTGCCAGCAGCTTTCCGGGAGACAACAATGAGCAGTTCTTC. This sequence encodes CASSFPGDNNEQFF.

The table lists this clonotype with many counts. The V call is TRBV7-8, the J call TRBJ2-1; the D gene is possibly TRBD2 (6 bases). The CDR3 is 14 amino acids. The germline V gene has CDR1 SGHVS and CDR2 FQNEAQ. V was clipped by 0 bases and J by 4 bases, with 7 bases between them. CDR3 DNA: TGTGCCAGCAGCTTAGCCGGGACTTACAATGAGCAGTTCTTC. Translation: CASSLAGTYNEQFF.

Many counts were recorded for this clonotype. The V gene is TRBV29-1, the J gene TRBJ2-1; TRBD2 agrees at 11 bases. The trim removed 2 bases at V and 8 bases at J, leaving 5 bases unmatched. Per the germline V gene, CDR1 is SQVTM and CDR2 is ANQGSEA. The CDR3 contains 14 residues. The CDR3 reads CSVETSGSGHEQFF. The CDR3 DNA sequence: TGCAGCGTTGAAACTAGCGGGAGTGGGCATGAGCAGTTCTTC.

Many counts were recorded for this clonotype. The CDR3 reads CASRGIGGYTF. In DNA, the CDR3 is TGTGCCAGCAGGGGGATTGGTGGCTACACCTTC. V is TRBV28 and J is TRBJ1-2, with D hard to call. V was cut by 6 bases and J by 7 bases, with 9 bases left in between. The CDR3 contains 11 residues. Germline CDR1 MDHEN, CDR2 SYDVKM.

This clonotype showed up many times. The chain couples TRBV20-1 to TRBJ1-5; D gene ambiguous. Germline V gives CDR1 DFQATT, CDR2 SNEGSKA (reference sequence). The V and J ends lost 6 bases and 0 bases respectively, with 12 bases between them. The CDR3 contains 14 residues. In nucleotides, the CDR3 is TGCAGTGCCACCGACTGGAATAGCAATCAGCCCCAGCATTTT. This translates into CSATDWNSNQPQHF.

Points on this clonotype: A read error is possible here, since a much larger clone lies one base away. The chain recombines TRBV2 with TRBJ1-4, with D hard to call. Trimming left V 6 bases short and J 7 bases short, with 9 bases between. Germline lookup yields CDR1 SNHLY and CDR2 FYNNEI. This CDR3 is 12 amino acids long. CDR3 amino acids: CASRSWGEKLFF. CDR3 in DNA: TGTGCCAGCAGATCCTGGGGTGAAAAACTGTTTTTT.

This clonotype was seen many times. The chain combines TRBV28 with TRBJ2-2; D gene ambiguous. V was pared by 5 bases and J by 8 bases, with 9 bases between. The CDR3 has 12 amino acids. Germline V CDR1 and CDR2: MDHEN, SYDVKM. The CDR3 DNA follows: TGTGCCAGCAGTACCCCCACTGGGGAGCTGTTTTTT. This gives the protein CASSTPTGELFF.

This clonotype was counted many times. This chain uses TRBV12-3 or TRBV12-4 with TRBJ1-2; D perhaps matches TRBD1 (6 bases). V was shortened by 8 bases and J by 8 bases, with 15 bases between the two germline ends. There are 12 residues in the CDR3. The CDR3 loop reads CASGSGTNGYTF. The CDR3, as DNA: TGTGCCAGCGGGTCCGGGACAAACGGCTACACCTTC.

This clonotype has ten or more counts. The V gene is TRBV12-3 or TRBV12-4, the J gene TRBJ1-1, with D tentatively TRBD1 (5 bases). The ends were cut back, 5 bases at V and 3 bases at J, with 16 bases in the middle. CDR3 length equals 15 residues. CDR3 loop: CASSPSWGADTEAFF. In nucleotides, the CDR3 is TGTGCCAGCAGTCCCTCGTGGGGCGCCGACACTGAAGCTTTCTTT.

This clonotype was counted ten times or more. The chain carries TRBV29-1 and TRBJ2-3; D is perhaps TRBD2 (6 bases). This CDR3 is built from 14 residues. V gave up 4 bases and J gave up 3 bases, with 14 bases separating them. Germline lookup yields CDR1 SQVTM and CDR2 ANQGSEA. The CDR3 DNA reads TGCAGCGTTGGGACCGGGAGTGTTACAGATACGCAGTATTTT. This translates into CSVGTGSVTDTQYF.

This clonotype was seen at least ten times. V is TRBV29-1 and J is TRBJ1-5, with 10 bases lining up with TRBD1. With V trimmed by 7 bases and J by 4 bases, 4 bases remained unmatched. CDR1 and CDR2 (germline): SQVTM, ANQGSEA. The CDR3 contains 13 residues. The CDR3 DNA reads TGCAGCGCTGGACAGGGGGGAAATCAGCCCCAGCATTTT. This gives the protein CSAGQGGNQPQHF.

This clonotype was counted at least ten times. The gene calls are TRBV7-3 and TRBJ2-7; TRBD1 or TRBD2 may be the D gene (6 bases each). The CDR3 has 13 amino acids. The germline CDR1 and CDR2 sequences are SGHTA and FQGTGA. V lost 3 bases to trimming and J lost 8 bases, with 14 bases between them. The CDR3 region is CASSFSRGEQQYF. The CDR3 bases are TGTGCCAGCAGCTTCTCTAGGGGGGAGCAGCAGTACTTC.

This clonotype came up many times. This CDR3 is CASRRTSGSAGANVLTF. Here the CDR3 DNA reads TGTGCCAGTAGAAGAACTAGCGGGAGTGCTGGGGCCAACGTCCTGACTTTC. The gene calls are TRBV19 and TRBJ2-6, with TRBD2 identical over 11 bases. CDR3 length: 17 amino acids. Germline CDR1 and CDR2: LNHDA and SQIVND (reference sequence). The trim removed 6 bases at V and 2 bases at J, leaving 6 bases unmatched.

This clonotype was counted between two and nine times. This chain's CDR3 is CASSLAPGSYNEQFF. The CDR3 coding sequence is TGCGCCAGCAGCTTGGCCCCCGGCTCCTACAATGAGCAGTTCTTC. The chain employs TRBV5-1 and TRBJ2-1; D is undetermined. This CDR3 is built from 15 residues. The V and J ends lost 0 bases and 0 bases respectively, with 7 bases between them. Germline V gene data show CDR1 as SGHRS and CDR2 as YFSETQ.

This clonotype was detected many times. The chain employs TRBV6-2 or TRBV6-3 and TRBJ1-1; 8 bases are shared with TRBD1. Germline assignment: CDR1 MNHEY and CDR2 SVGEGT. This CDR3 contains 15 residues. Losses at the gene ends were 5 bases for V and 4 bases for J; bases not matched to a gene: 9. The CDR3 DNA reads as TGTGCCAGCAGTGACGTTGGGACAGGCGGCACTGAAGCTTTCTTT. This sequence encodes CASSDVGTGGTEAFF.

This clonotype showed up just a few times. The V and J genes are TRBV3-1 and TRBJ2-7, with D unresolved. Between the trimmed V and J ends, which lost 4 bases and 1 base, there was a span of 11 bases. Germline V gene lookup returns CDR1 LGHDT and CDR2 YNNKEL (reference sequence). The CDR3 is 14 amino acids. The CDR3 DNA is TGTGCCAGCAGCCCGCGGCTCACTTCCTACGAGCAGTACGTC. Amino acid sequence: CASSPRLTSYEQYV.

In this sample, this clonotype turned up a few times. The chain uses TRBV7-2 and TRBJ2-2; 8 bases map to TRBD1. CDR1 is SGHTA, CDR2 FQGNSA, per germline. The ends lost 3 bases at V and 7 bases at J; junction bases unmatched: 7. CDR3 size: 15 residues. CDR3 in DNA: TGTGCCAGCAGCTTCGGACAGGGCGCCGTCGGGGAGCTGTTTTTT. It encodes CASSFGQGAVGELFF.

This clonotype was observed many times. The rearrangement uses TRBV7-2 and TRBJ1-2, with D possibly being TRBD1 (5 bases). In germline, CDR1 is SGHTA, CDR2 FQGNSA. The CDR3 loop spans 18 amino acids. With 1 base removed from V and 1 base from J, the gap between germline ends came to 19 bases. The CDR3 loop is CASSLEAPGPFLNYGYTF. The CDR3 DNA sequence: TGTGCCAGCAGCTTAGAAGCGCCAGGGCCCTTCCTTAACTATGGCTACACCTTC.

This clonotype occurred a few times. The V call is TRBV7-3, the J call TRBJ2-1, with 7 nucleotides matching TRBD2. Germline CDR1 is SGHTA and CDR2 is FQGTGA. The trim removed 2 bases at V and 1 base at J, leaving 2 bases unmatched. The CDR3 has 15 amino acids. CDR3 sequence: CASSLAGASYNEQFF. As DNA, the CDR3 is TGTGCCAGCAGCTTAGCGGGAGCTTCCTACAATGAGCAGTTCTTC.